The sequence of this T cell receptor beta chain was determined in a study of T cells after yellow fever vaccination. The study's findings and limits: Contamination of FACS-sorted repertoires by abundant clonotypes from the bulk population could occur.

The CDR3 is made up of 14 amino acids. Germline assignment: CDR1 MNHEY and CDR2 SVGAGI. Trimming left V 2 bases short and J 10 bases short, with 15 bases between. This clonotype was picked up many times. Its antigen is unknown. One entry per CDR3 protein results from TCRdb running MiXCR on the 5' RACE reads. The table shows a few hundred thousand distinct CDR3 sequences, with 3.6% occurring only once. V is TRBV6-5 and J is TRBJ2-1, with D possibly called TRBD1 or TRBD2 (5 bases each). The sequence was collected from a man aged 18 to 30 who received the YFV17D yellow fever vaccine. Sample: PBMCs, taken 15 days after the yellow fever booster vaccination. This CDR3 is CASSYGQGEKEQFF. The CDR3 DNA sequence: TGTGCCAGCAGTTACGGGCAGGGAGAGAAGGAGCAGTTCTTC.